This T cell receptor (beta chain) was sequenced in a study of PD-1 blockade in classical Hodgkin lymphoma. The study's findings and limits: Any patient who commenced nivolumab under 1 year after ASCT was excluded. CD4+ TCR diversity, unlike CD8+, climbed significantly by C4D1.

Every patient had relapsed following autologous stem cell transplantation, and cohorts differed in brentuximab vedotin exposure. Best outcomes ranged across complete response, partial response and progressive disease. The method was immunoSEQ multiplex PCR; TCRdb's version includes in-frame clones alone and lacks a portion of them. The repertoire has roughly 15,000 clones, about two thirds of them found once; the top ten carry more than 6.5%. On this clone: The antigen remains undetermined.

The V end lost 2 bases, the J end lost 9 bases, and 18 bases lay between the germline ends. The germline CDR1 and CDR2 sequences are SGHKS and YYEKEE (reference sequence). The length of the CDR3 is 14 residues. The source material was peripheral blood mononuclear cells (PBMCs), sampled before the second cycle of nivolumab. This chain connects TRBV5-5 to TRBJ2-7, with D maybe TRBD1 (6 bases). The TCR sequence derives from a human donor with classical Hodgkin lymphoma. CDR3 region: CASSFYRDQMAQYF. The CDR3 region has the DNA TGTGCCAGCAGCTTCTACAGGGACCAGATGGCGCAGTACTTC.